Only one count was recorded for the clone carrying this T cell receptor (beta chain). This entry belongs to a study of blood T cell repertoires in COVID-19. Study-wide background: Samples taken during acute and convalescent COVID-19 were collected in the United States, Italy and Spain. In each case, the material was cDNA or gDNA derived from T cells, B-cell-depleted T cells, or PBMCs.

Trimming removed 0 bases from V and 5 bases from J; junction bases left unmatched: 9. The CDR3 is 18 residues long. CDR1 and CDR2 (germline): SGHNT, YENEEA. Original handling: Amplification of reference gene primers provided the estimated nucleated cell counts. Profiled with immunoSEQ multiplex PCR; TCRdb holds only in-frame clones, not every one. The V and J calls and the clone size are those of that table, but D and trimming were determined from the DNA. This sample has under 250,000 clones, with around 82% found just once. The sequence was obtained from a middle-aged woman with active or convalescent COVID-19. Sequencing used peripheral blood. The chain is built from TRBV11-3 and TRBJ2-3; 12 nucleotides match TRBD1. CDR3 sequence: CASSLESGQGAFRDTQYF. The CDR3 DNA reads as TGTGCCAGCAGCTTAGAGTCGGGACAGGGGGCTTTTAGAGATACGCAGTATTTT. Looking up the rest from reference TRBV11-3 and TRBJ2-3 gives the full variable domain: EAGVVQSPRYKIIEKKQPVAFWCNPISGHNTLYWYLQNLGQGPELLIRYENEEAVDDSQLPKDRFSAERLKGVDSTLKIQPAELGDSAVYLCASSLESGQGAFRDTQYFGPGTRLTVL.